This T cell receptor beta chain was identified during a study of glioma-infiltrating T cells after dendritic cell vaccination. The table came from immunoSEQ multiplex PCR; TCRdb's copy has only in-frame clones and leaves some out. Here the sample spans 45,000 to 50,000 clones, over 75% being singletons. V trimming: 2 bases; J trimming: 3 bases; junction bases outside the gene matches: 16. This CDR3 contains 19 residues. The V gene's germline CDR1 is PRHDT and CDR2 FYEKMQ (reference sequence). This TCR derives from a human donor with glioblastoma. The source was blood, collected before dendritic cell vaccination. The genes are TRBV13 and TRBJ2-3; 8 nucleotides line up with TRBD2. The CDR3 DNA follows: TGTGCCAGCAGCTTACCTCGGGGGGGACACCCGTCGCCTACAGATACGCAGTATTTT. The encoded protein is CASSLPRGGHPSPTDTQYF.